The source of this T cell receptor (beta chain) is a study of cytomegalovirus exposure and HLA in healthy donors. The CDR3 has 16 residues. The germline V gene encodes CDR1 SGHRS and CDR2 YFSETQ. About this clone: Its antigen is unidentified. A junction boundary mismatches the germline segment, possibly from a read error.

PCR employed 60 Vbeta and 13 Jbeta primers. Measured with immunoSEQ multiplex PCR; TCRdb has only the in-frame clones, and not every one. This listing includes tens of thousands of clones. Overall study results and limits: TCR beta V segments were, for the most part, productive about 87% or about 30% of the time in an earlier analysis. While the bulk of TCR sequences proved rare, some public TCRs turned up in many donors. Presence/absence analyses supposed approximately even sequencing depth among donors.

The sequenced material came from PBMCs. The V gene is TRBV5-1, the J gene TRBJ2-5; TRBD2 agrees at 10 bases. The source of this sequence is a man aged 35 to 55 in good health and CMV-seronegative. CDR3 loop: CASSLGLARPKETQYF. CDR3 sequence (DNA): TGCGCCAGCAGTTTGGGACTAGCGCGACCAAAAGAGACCCAGTACTTC.